The 4 T cell receptor beta chains in this list originate from one sample, sequenced in a study of T and B cells in COVID-19 patients. Multiplex PCR with BIOMED2 TRB-A/B primer pools amplified TRB rearrangements. TCRdb ran MiXCR on the multiplex PCR reads and lists one entry per CDR3 protein. The sample has some 3,000 distinct CDR3 sequences; roughly 23% are singletons. From blood, about 250-500 ng of genomic DNA served as TRB template. The sample taken for sequencing was blood. The receptors were sampled from a human donor with active COVID-19.

Judged by abundance, this clonotype is medium-sized. The V call is TRBV6-2 or TRBV6-3, the J call TRBJ2-7; the D gene is possibly TRBD1 (6 bases). In germline, CDR1 is MNHEY, CDR2 SVGEGT. Trimming shortened V by 4 bases and J by 3 bases, and 7 bases separated the two germline ends. The CDR3 runs 12 residues. CDR3 loop: CASSWTDYEQYF. CDR3 DNA sequence: TGTGCCAGCAGTTGGACAGACTACGAGCAGTACTTC.

The rearrangement links TRBV4-3 to TRBJ1-2; possible D gene TRBD1, 5 bases. V was shortened by 4 bases and J by 5 bases, with 14 bases between the two germline ends. There are 14 residues in the CDR3. Looked up from germline, CDR1 is LGHNA and CDR2 is YSLEER. In DNA form, the CDR3 reads TGCGCCAGCAGCCCCGCACAGGTCGGATATGGCTACACCTTC. Translation gives CASSPAQVGYGYTF.

Only a few counts were recorded for this clonotype. The genes are TRBV24-1 and TRBJ1-2; a possible D gene is TRBD1 (6 bases). Trimming took 5 bases from V and 9 from J, leaving 21 bases between them. Germline V CDR1 and CDR2: KGHDR, SFDVKD. This CDR3 is built from 15 residues. The CDR3 protein is CATSGEQGRHVSYTF. CDR3 in DNA: TGTGCCACCAGTGGAGAACAGGGACGCCACGTAAGCTACACCTTC.

V is TRBV20-1 and J is TRBJ1-1, with 10 bases lining up with TRBD1. Per the germline V gene, CDR1 is DFQATT and CDR2 is SNEGSKA (reference sequence). The CDR3 totals 13 residues. With 3 bases clipped from V and 6 bases from J, the junction kept 4 bases outside the gene matches. The CDR3, as DNA: TGCAGTGCTAGGGGACAGGGGAGGGCTGAAGCTTTCTTT. The encoded protein is CSARGQGRAEAFF.